These 32 T cell receptor beta chains originate from one sample sequenced in a study of T-cell reconstitution after alpha-beta-depleted transplantation in children. As it was prepared, the TCRbeta library received unique molecular identifiers. TCRdb called the PCR reads again in MiXCR, with one record for every CDR3 protein. There are a few hundred thousand distinct CDR3 sequences in the sample; roughly 30% occur only once, and 36% lies in the top ten. The sequenced sample was PBMCs, obtained before TCRalphabeta/CD19-depleted stem cell transplant. The receptor set was obtained from a boy under three years old with Wiskott-Aldrich syndrome, due to receive a stem cell transplant.

The chain employs TRBV5-1 and TRBJ1-4; D remains unclear. V was pared by 5 bases and J by 8 bases, with 13 bases between. The germline CDR1 and CDR2 sequences are SGHRS and YFSETQ. The CDR3 loop spans 13 amino acids. CDR3 residues: CASRSSVGEKLFF. Here the CDR3 DNA reads TGCGCCAGCAGGTCGAGTGTCGGAGAAAAACTGTTTTTT. The complete variable domain, with remaining parts taken from reference TRBV5-1 and TRBJ1-4, reads KAGVTQTPRYLIKTRGQQVTLSCSPISGHRSVSWYQQTPGQGLQFLFEYFSETQRNKGNFPGRFSGRQFSNSRSEMNVSTLELGDSALYLCASRSSVGEKLFFGSGTQLSVL.

The chain joins TRBV28 to TRBJ2-1; TRBD2 aligns across 11 bases. After removal of 2 bases from V and 2 bases from J, the junction contained 8 bases not matched to a gene. Germline loops: CDR1 MDHEN, CDR2 SYDVKM. The CDR3 spans 18 residues. The CDR3 is CASSLIAGGSGPYNEQFF. CDR3 DNA sequence: TGTGCCAGCAGTTTAATAGCGGGAGGGTCAGGCCCCTACAATGAGCAGTTCTTC.

V and J are TRBV4-1 and TRBJ2-2, with 9 bases aligning to TRBD2. V lost 0 bases, J lost 7 bases, and 3 bases stayed unmatched. Germline CDR1 and CDR2: MGHRA and YSYEKL. The CDR3 length is 15 residues. The CDR3 coding sequence is TGCGCCAGCAGCCAAGAGGGACTAGCAGTCGGGGAGCTGTTTTTT. This codes for CASSQEGLAVGELFF.

The rearrangement uses TRBV30 and TRBJ1-6; perhaps TRBD1 as D (5 bases). Per germline, CDR1 GTSNPN and CDR2 SVGIG (reference sequence). Trimming left V 2 bases short and J 7 bases short, with 18 bases between. The CDR3 length is 16 residues. The CDR3 bases are TGTGCCTGGAGTTCCTCAACGGGACTGTTAAATTCACCCCTCCACTTT. Residues: CAWSSSTGLLNSPLHF.

The chain combines TRBV2 with TRBJ2-7, with D maybe TRBD2 (6 bases). Germline CDR1 and CDR2: SNHLY and FYNNEI. This CDR3 contains 13 residues. V lost 2 bases to trimming and J lost 3 bases, with 8 bases between them. The CDR3 sequence is CASSETDYYEQYF. The DNA for the CDR3 is TGTGCCAGCAGTGAAACGGACTACTACGAGCAGTACTTC.

This clonotype has just a few counts. V and J are TRBV27 and TRBJ2-1; D ambiguous. The CDR3 totals 14 residues. V was shortened by 3 bases and J by 0 bases, with 6 bases between the two germline ends. In germline, CDR1 is MNHEY, CDR2 SMNVEV (reference sequence). As DNA, the CDR3 is TGTGCCAGCAGTTTCGACAACTCCTACAATGAGCAGTTCTTC. Its protein product is CASSFDNSYNEQFF.

This clonotype was counted many times. This CDR3 is CASSVGPTDTQYF. CDR3 in DNA: TGTGCCAGCAGCGTGGGACCGACAGATACGCAGTATTTT. The chain joins TRBV9 to TRBJ2-3, with D perhaps given as TRBD1 or TRBD2 (5 bases each). With 2 bases removed from V and 3 bases from J, the gap between germline ends came to 7 bases. This CDR3 comprises 13 residues. CDR1 and CDR2 (germline): SGDLS, YYNGEE.

This chain uses TRBV5-1 with TRBJ2-1; TRBD2 aligns across 12 bases. Germline V gene data show CDR1 as SGHRS and CDR2 as YFSETQ. The J segment lost 9 bases and the V segment lost 4 bases, leaving 8 bases of the junction unmatched. The CDR3 has 15 amino acids. CDR3 nucleotides: TGCGCCAGCAGCCAAAGACTAGCGGGAGCTGGTGAGCAGTTCTTC. As protein: CASSQRLAGAGEQFF.

Here the CDR3 reads CAGWDVARGYEQYF. CDR3 DNA sequence: TGTGCCGGCTGGGATGTAGCGAGGGGCTACGAGCAGTACTTC. V and J are TRBV30 and TRBJ2-7; D may match TRBD1 or TRBD2 (5 bases each). Germline assignment: CDR1 GTSNPN and CDR2 SVGIG (reference sequence). The V end lost 8 bases, the J end lost 3 bases, and 20 bases lay between the germline ends. The CDR3 consists of 14 residues.

J is TRBJ2-5 and V is TRBV5-1; the D is unclear. The CDR3 spans 14 residues. The V gene lost 1 base and the J gene lost 0 bases, with 7 bases spanning the gap. Per germline, CDR1 SGHRS and CDR2 YFSETQ. The CDR3 here is CASSLMQHQETQYF. The CDR3 DNA reads TGCGCCAGCAGCTTGATGCAGCACCAAGAGACCCAGTACTTC.

This clonotype was seen only a few times. The chain links TRBV12-3 or TRBV12-4 to TRBJ2-3, with D possibly being TRBD2 (5 bases). The V gene lost 8 bases and the J gene lost 6 bases, with 12 bases spanning the gap. The CDR3 has 12 residues. This CDR3 is CASAVRRDTQYF. The CDR3 coding sequence is TGTGCCAGCGCGGTCCGGAGGGATACGCAGTATTTT.

The chain employs TRBV12-3 or TRBV12-4 and TRBJ2-5; 11 bases match TRBD2. There are 19 residues in the CDR3. V was pared by 7 bases and J by 4 bases, with 20 bases of the junction left unmatched. The CDR3 region is CASTQGSGRAKGEGETQYF. The CDR3 region has the DNA TGTGCCAGCACCCAGGGTAGCGGGAGGGCCAAAGGGGAAGGAGAGACCCAGTACTTC.

This clonotype occurred many times. V is TRBV5-1 and J is TRBJ2-2, with 11 bases fitting TRBD2. CDR3 length equals 16 residues. The V gene end was trimmed by 5 bases and the J gene end by 5 bases; junction bases not matched to a gene: 8. Germline CDR1 and CDR2: SGHRS and YFSETQ. CDR3 region: CASRLTSGSETGELFF. CDR3 in DNA: TGCGCCAGCAGGCTAACTAGCGGGAGCGAAACCGGGGAGCTGTTTTTT.

The CDR3 nucleotides are TGTGCCAGCCGGAGCACAGGGTTCGGAAAACTGTTTTTT. Its translation: CASRSTGFGKLFF. The chain uses TRBV28 and TRBJ1-4, with D maybe TRBD1 (6 bases). The V and J ends lost 8 bases and 10 bases respectively, with 17 bases between them. The CDR3 spans 13 residues. The germline V gene has CDR1 MDHEN and CDR2 SYDVKM. Combining the CDR3 with reference TRBV28 and TRBJ1-4 gives the whole variable domain DVKVTQSSRYLVKRTGEKVFLECVQDMDHENMFWYRQDPGLGLRLIYFSYDVKMKEKGDIPEGYSVSREKKERFSLILESASTNQTSMYLCASRSTGFGKLFFGSGTQLSVL.

CDR3 sequence reads: CASSYHVRGSSGNTIYF. CDR3 DNA sequence: TGTGCCAGCAGTTACCACGTTCGGGGCAGTTCTGGAAACACCATATATTTT. V and J are TRBV6-5 and TRBJ1-3, with D possibly being TRBD1 (5 bases). This CDR3 region has 17 residues. The ends were cut back, 2 bases at V and 1 base at J, with 15 bases in the middle. In germline, CDR1 is MNHEY, CDR2 SVGAGI.

This clonotype was recorded a few times. J is TRBJ1-1 and V is TRBV18; D might be TRBD1 (5 bases). CDR1 KGHSH and CDR2 LQKENI come from the germline V gene. The V end was cut by 2 bases, the J end by 4 bases, with 11 bases between. This CDR3 has 14 residues. CDR3 sequence reads: CASSPKGAITEAFF. The CDR3 DNA follows: TGTGCCAGCTCACCAAAAGGGGCGATCACTGAAGCTTTCTTT.

This rearrangement joins TRBV4-1 to TRBJ2-3, with 7 bases aligning to TRBD2. The CDR3 consists of 14 residues. CDR1 is MGHRA, CDR2 YSYEKL, per germline. The V gene end was trimmed by 8 bases and the J gene end by 3 bases; junction bases not matched to a gene: 8. CDR3 in amino acids: CASGSGLPTDTQYF. The CDR3 DNA reads TGCGCCAGCGGATCGGGACTACCGACAGATACGCAGTATTTT.

This rearrangement joins TRBV5-4 to TRBJ2-2; D is uncertain. V lost 2 bases to trimming and J lost 3 bases, with 11 bases between them. Germline V gene data show CDR1 as SGHNT and CDR2 as YYREEE (reference sequence). This CDR3 region has 15 residues. The CDR3 is CASSFSSADTGELFF. In nucleotides, the CDR3 is TGTGCCAGCAGCTTCTCTAGTGCGGACACCGGGGAGCTGTTTTTT.

J is TRBJ1-1 and V is TRBV19; tentatively, D is TRBD1 (5 bases). Germline CDR1 reads LNHDA; CDR2 reads SQIVND (reference sequence). Trimming pared 5 bases from V and 4 bases from J, leaving 11 bases between. The CDR3 consists of 13 residues. CDR3 nucleotide sequence: TGTGCCAGTAGTTCCTGGAGGGGCACTGAAGCTTTCTTT. Protein product: CASSSWRGTEAFF.

This clonotype was picked up a small number of times. The rearrangement joins TRBV4-2 to TRBJ2-1, with 8 bases lining up with TRBD2. Germline loops: CDR1 LGHNA, CDR2 YNFKEQ. The CDR3 has 16 residues. The trim removed 1 base at V and 7 bases at J, leaving 9 bases unmatched. The DNA of the CDR3 is TGTGCCAGCAGCCAAGTTTCGGGGGGGCGAAGGAATGAGCAGTTCTTC. Amino acid sequence: CASSQVSGGRRNEQFF.

This clonotype was observed a few times. The rearrangement uses TRBV27 and TRBJ1-4; D possibly corresponds to TRBD1 (5 bases). The germline gives CDR1 MNHEY, CDR2 SMNVEV (reference sequence). CDR3 length equals 16 residues. V was cut by 2 bases and J by 5 bases, with 15 bases left in between. The CDR3 DNA reads TGTGCCAGCAGTTTAAGAGTTTCCAGGGAAAATGAAAAACTGTTTTTT. It is translated as CASSLRVSRENEKLFF.

The chain employs TRBV12-3 or TRBV12-4 and TRBJ2-5; D unresolved. The ends were cut back, 3 bases at V and 3 bases at J, with 11 bases in the middle. This CDR3 is 14 amino acids long. The CDR3 DNA follows: TGTGCCAGCAGTTTTTTGGATACGAAAGAGACCCAGTACTTC. Translation: CASSFLDTKETQYF.

The J gene is TRBJ2-5, the V gene TRBV3-1, with 7 positions matching TRBD2. The CDR3 contains 13 residues. V gave up 6 bases and J gave up 7 bases; unmatched junction bases: 8. Germline-derived CDR1 and CDR2 are LGHDT and YNNKEL (reference sequence). This chain's CDR3 is CASRGLVAGTQYF. The CDR3 DNA follows: TGTGCCAGCAGGGGCCTCGTAGCGGGGACCCAGTACTTC.

To note about this clonotype: Just one base apart from a much larger clone, this may be a read error. The chain links TRBV20-1 to TRBJ2-1; the D is unclear. There are 16 residues in the CDR3. Germline lookup yields CDR1 DFQATT and CDR2 SNEGSKA (reference sequence). CDR3 sequence (DNA): TGCTGTGCTAGAGATATTGCCGGAAGCTCCTACAATGAGCAGTTCTTC. This gives the protein CCARDIAGSSYNEQFF.

This clonotype was counted a few times. DNA of the CDR3: TGCAGTGCTAGAGACAGCCCTAACTATGGCTACACCTTC. Encoded protein: CSARDSPNYGYTF. The chain couples TRBV20-1 to TRBJ1-2; D remains unclear. The V gene's germline CDR1 is DFQATT and CDR2 SNEGSKA (reference sequence). The length of the CDR3 is 13 residues. V lost 0 bases and J 0 bases, leaving 5 bases between the germline ends.

In its sample, this clonotype was seen a few times. The chain joins TRBV10-3 to TRBJ2-7; 8 nucleotides line up with TRBD1. This CDR3 has 16 residues. CDR1 is ENHRY, CDR2 SYGVKD, per germline. V gave up 4 bases and J gave up 2 bases; unmatched junction bases: 10. CDR3 protein: CAISAPGQDKTYEQYF. In DNA, the CDR3 is TGTGCCATCAGTGCACCGGGACAGGACAAGACCTACGAGCAGTACTTC.

This clonotype was seen many times. This chain links TRBV2 with TRBJ2-1, with TRBD2 identical over 7 bases. The CDR3 consists of 15 residues. Germline CDR1 reads SNHLY; CDR2 reads FYNNEI. The V gene end was trimmed by 6 bases and the J gene end by 6 bases; junction bases not matched to a gene: 11. The CDR3 sequence is CASSVLAGDFNEQFF. As DNA, the CDR3 is TGTGCCAGCAGCGTACTCGCGGGAGACTTCAATGAGCAGTTCTTC.

This chain joins TRBV20-1 and TRBJ2-7; D uncertain. Germline CDR1 is DFQATT and CDR2 is SNEGSKA (reference sequence). V lost 0 bases, J lost 0 bases, and 12 bases lay in between. CDR3 length: 15 residues. CDR3 bases: TGCAGTGCTAGAGAGGGGTCTACCTACTCCTACGAGCAGTACTTC. It specifies CSAREGSTYSYEQYF.

The rearrangement joins TRBV12-3 or TRBV12-4 to TRBJ2-2; D uncertain. The CDR3 extends over 13 amino acids. Deletions cut 3 bases from V and 6 bases from J, with 8 bases between. CDR3 sequence: CASSLVESGELFF. The CDR3, as DNA: TGTGCCAGCAGTTTGGTCGAATCCGGGGAGCTGTTTTTT.

This clonotype was counted only a few times. J is TRBJ2-2 and V is TRBV7-9, with D unclear. This CDR3 is built from 15 residues. The V end was cut by 1 base, the J end by 4 bases, with 10 bases between. CDR1 and CDR2 (germline): SEHNR, FQNEAQ (reference sequence). Written as DNA, the CDR3 is TGTGCCAGCAGCTTAGGTCCCCCGGGCACCGGGGAGCTGTTTTTT. It translates to CASSLGPPGTGELFF.

The chain links TRBV19 to TRBJ2-1, with D tentatively TRBD1 or TRBD2 (5 bases each). The CDR3 runs to 14 residues. Germline CDR1 LNHDA, CDR2 SQIVND (reference sequence). Trimming removed 5 bases at V and 5 bases at J, with 13 bases between. The CDR3 DNA follows: TGTGCCAGTAGTTCCTCCGGGACGAACAATGAGCAGTTCTTC. As protein: CASSSSGTNNEQFF.

The chain is built from TRBV4-1 and TRBJ2-1, with D hard to call. Germline-derived CDR1 and CDR2 are MGHRA and YSYEKL. V dropped 1 base and J dropped 8 bases, with 12 bases sitting between them. The CDR3 sequence is 14 residues long. CDR3 loop: CASSQAPTGDEQFF. CDR3 DNA: TGCGCCAGCAGCCAAGCCCCGACTGGCGATGAGCAGTTCTTC.